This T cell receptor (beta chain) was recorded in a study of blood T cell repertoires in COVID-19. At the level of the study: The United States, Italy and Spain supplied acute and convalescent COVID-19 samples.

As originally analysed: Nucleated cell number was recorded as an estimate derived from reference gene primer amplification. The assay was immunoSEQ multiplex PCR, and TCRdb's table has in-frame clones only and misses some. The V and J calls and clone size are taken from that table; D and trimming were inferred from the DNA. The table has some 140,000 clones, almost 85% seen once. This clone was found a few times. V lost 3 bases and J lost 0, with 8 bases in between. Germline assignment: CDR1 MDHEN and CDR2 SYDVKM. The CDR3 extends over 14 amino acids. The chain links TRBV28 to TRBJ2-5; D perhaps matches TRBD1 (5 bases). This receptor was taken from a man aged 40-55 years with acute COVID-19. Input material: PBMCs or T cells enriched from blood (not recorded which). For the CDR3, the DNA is TGTGCCAGCAGTTTTCCACAGGACCAAGAGACCCAGTACTTC. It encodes CASSFPQDQETQYF.